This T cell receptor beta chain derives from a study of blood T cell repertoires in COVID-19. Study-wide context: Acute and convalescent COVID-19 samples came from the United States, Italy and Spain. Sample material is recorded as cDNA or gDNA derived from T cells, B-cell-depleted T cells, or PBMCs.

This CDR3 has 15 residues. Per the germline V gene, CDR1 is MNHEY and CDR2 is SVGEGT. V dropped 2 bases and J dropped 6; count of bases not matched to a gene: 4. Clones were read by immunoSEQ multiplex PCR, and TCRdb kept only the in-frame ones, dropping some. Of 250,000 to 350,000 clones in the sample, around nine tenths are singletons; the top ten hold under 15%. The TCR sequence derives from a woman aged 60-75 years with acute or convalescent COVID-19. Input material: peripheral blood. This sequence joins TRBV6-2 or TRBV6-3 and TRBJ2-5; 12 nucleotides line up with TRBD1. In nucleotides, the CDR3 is TGTGCCAGCAGTTACGGGGGACAGGGGGCTAAGACCCAGTACTTC. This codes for CASSYGGQGAKTQYF.